The TCR beta chain described here comes from a study of PD-L1 blockade in urothelial cancer. As for the study in general: Blood analyses occurred 3 weeks (second dose) and 6 weeks post treatment start. The study's findings and limits: At the 3-week point, tumor-associated blood clones expanded more in durable-benefit patients.

Synthetic TCR analog templates were added to each PCR reaction. Libraries were prepared by immunoSEQ multiplex PCR; TCRdb keeps only in-frame clonotypes and omits some of them. The sample consists of tens of thousands of clones, approximately 90% of them appearing once. Germline CDR1 and CDR2: MGHDK and SYGVNS. The V gene end was trimmed by 6 bases and the J gene end by 4 bases; junction bases not matched to a gene: 14. The CDR3 has 16 residues. About this clone: Its specificity is not known.

Patients had urothelial carcinoma that was locally advanced or metastatic. This TCR came from a woman in her sixties or seventies with urothelial cancer. The chain links TRBV25-1 to TRBJ2-7; TRBD1 matches 8 bases. The sample consisted of PBMCs, taken around atezolizumab (anti-PD-L1) treatment. CDR3 amino acids: CASRGTGTGRVYEQYF. CDR3 DNA sequence: TGTGCCAGCAGAGGAACCGGGACAGGACGAGTTTACGAGCAGTACTTC.